This T cell receptor beta chain was identified during a study of breast tumors, draining lymph nodes, adjacent tissues. Findings of the study overall: Compared with lymph nodes, tumors were less diverse; compared with nontumor tissue, more. That most tumor T cells come from lymph nodes remained unproven. Luminal-like breast cancer showed significantly greater tumor-nontumor repertoire similarity than basal-like breast cancer did.

This clonotype was seen many times. The target antigen is unknown. TCRdb ran MiXCR on the multiplex PCR reads and lists one entry per CDR3 protein. The sample consists of roughly 130,000 distinct CDR3 sequences, just under 20% of them appearing once. Axillary draining lymph nodes of breast cancer patients supplied the node samples. CDR3 length equals 12 residues. Per germline, CDR1 LNHNV and CDR2 YYDKDF (reference sequence). V lost 0 bases, J lost 4 bases, and 1 base lay in between. This clonotype was obtained from a female donor with breast cancer. Some clones in this sample may be carry-over from other donors' samples. The sample consisted of axillary lymph node tissue. The chain recombines TRBV15 with TRBJ1-5; D unresolved. The CDR3 sequence is CATSRDNQPQHF. DNA for the CDR3: TGTGCCACCAGCAGAGATAATCAGCCCCAGCATTTT.